These 2 T cell receptor beta chains were all obtained from the same sample, sequenced in a study of tumor and adjacent non-tumor tissue in lung cancer. TCRbeta libraries were built with three rounds of nested PCR, modified from ARM-PCR. One entry per CDR3 protein, called by TCRdb with MiXCR from the multiplex PCR reads. The sample contains about 200,000 distinct CDR3 sequences, 60% to 75% of which appear only once. The template was RNA from unsorted bulk tissue. The specimen was lung tumor tissue. All receptors derive from a man between 60 and 75 years old with non-small cell lung cancer.

With respect to this clonotype: This may be a read error: a much more frequent sequence differs by one nucleotide. The chain employs TRBV12-3 or TRBV12-4 and TRBJ1-5; D is ambiguous. CDR3 length: 15 residues. The CDR3 region has the DNA TGTGCCAACAGTTTTTCTCTTGGGAGCAATCAGCCCCAGCATTTT. Amino acid sequence: CANSFSLGSNQPQHF.

This chain uses TRBV18 with TRBJ2-2; weak D call: TRBD2 (6 bases). Per germline, CDR1 KGHSH and CDR2 LQKENI. Deletions cut 3 bases from V and 6 bases from J, with 29 bases between. CDR3 length equals 20 residues. The DNA of the CDR3 is TGTGCCAGCTCACCGTCCAGGCGGACTACGGCCGTATTGACACCCGGGGAGCTGTTTTTT. This translates into CASSPSRRTTAVLTPGELFF.